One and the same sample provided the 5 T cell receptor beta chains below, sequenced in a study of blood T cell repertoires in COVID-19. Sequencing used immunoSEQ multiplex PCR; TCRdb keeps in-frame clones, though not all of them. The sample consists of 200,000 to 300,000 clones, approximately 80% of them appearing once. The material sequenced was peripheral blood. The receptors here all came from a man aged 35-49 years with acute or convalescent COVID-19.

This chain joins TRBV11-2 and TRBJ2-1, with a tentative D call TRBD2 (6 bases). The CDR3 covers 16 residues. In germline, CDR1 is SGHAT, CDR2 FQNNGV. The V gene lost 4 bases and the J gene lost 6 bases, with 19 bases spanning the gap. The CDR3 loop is CASSSLAGRERNEQFF. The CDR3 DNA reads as TGTGCCAGCAGCTCCCTAGCCGGACGGGAGCGCAATGAGCAGTTCTTC.

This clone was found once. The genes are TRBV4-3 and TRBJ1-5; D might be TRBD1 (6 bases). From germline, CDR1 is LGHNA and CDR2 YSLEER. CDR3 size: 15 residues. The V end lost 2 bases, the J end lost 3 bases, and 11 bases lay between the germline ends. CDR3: CASSQSTGLNQPQHF. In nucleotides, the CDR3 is TGCGCCAGCAGCCAATCTACAGGGCTCAATCAGCCCCAGCATTTT.

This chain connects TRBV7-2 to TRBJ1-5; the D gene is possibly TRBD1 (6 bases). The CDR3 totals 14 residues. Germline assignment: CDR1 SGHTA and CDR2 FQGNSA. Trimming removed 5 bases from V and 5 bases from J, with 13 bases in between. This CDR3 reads CASSTGQLYQPQHF. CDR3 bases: TGTGCCAGCAGCACTGGACAGCTTTATCAGCCCCAGCATTTT. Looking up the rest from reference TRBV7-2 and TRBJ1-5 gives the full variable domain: GAGVSQSPSNKVTEKGKDVELRCDPISGHTALYWYRQSLGQGLEFLIYFQGNSAPDKSGLPSDRFSAERTGGSVSTLTIQRTQQEDSAVYLCASSTGQLYQPQHFGDGTRLSIL.

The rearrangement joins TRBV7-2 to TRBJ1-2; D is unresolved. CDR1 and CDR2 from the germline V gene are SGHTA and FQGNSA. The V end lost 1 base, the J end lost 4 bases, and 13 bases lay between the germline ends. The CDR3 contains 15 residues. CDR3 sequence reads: CASSLVNSSPYGYTF. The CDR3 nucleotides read TGTGCCAGCAGCTTAGTTAATAGCAGCCCCTATGGCTACACCTTC.

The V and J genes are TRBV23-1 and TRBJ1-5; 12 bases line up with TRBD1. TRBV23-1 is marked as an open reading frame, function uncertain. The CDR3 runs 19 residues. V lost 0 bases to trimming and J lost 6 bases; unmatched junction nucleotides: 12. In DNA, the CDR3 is TGCGCCAGCAGTCAATCAACGAGATTTAGGGACAGGGGGCTTCAGCCCCAGCATTTT. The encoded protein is CASSQSTRFRDRGLQPQHF.